This TCR beta chain emerged from a study of graft-versus-host responses after intestinal transplantation. CDR3 length: 11 amino acids. V was clipped by 6 bases and J by 3 bases, with 9 bases between them. Per the germline V gene, CDR1 is SQVTM and CDR2 is ANQGSEA. Using immunoSEQ multiplex PCR, the repertoire was profiled, and TCRdb retains in-frame clones only, with some absent. Of tens of thousands of clones listed, about 89% are singletons. The sequences come from PBMCs, collected roughly 95 weeks after intestinal transplant. This TCR was sampled from a human patient who received an intestinal transplant, so some T cells may come from the graft donor. This chain joins TRBV29-1 and TRBJ2-7; D possibly corresponds to TRBD2 (6 bases). CDR3 coding DNA: TGCAGCGTGAGGGACTTCTACGAGCAGTACTTC. This translates into CSVRDFYEQYF.